Listed below are T cell receptor beta chains from one sample, sequenced in a study of Ad26.COV2.S vaccination and SARS-CoV-2 variants. The repertoire was sequenced with immunoSEQ multiplex PCR; TCRdb's copy has only in-frame clones and lacks some. The sample contains about 680,000 clones, around 90% of which appear only once. Sequencing used peripheral blood, obtained in a trial of Ad26.COV2.S vaccine versus placebo. The source is a person aged 18-65 years who received the Ad26.COV2.S COVID-19 vaccine or a placebo. Both conserved end residues are part of each CDR3. Each record gives: clone size, J gene, D gene, V gene, CDR3 DNA, CDR3 protein. D genes are given only for firm matches. Size tells how often a clone was seen (once, few, many) or the class of an expanded clone, and some rows leave it out.

abundance: .; j_gene: TRBJ2-2; d_gene: .; v_gene: TRBV6-5; CDR3nt: TGTGCCAGCAGAACAGACAGTACCGCCGGGGAGCTGTTTTTT; CDR3aa: CASRTDSTAGELFF
abundance: .; j_gene: TRBJ1-1; d_gene: .; v_gene: TRBV24-1; CDR3nt: TGTGCCACCACGTGTTGGGGGAGGGTGAACACTGAAGCTTTCTTT; CDR3aa: CATTCWGRVNTEAFF
abundance: .; j_gene: TRBJ2-1; d_gene: TRBD2; v_gene: TRBV14; CDR3nt: TGTGCCAGCCAGAGGCTAGCGGGGGGGAATGAGCAGTTCTTC; CDR3aa: CASQRLAGGNEQFF
abundance: .; j_gene: TRBJ2-7; d_gene: .; v_gene: TRBV5-1; CDR3nt: TGCGCCAGCAGCTTGGAGGGGGGCGAGCAGTACTTC; CDR3aa: CASSLEGGEQYF
abundance: .; j_gene: TRBJ2-3; d_gene: TRBD2; v_gene: TRBV18; CDR3nt: TGTGCCAGCTCACCACGACTAGCGGGGTTCACAGATACGCAGTATTTT; CDR3aa: CASSPRLAGFTDTQYF
abundance: .; j_gene: TRBJ2-5; d_gene: .; v_gene: TRBV9; CDR3nt: TGTGCCAGCAGCGTAGGGGTAGAGACAGTTCTAGAGACCCAGTACTTC; CDR3aa: CASSVGVETVLETQYF
abundance: .; j_gene: TRBJ1-4; d_gene: .; v_gene: TRBV15; CDR3nt: TGTGCCACCAGCAGAGACCGAGGACAGGAAAAACTGTTTTTT; CDR3aa: CATSRDRGQEKLFF
abundance: .; j_gene: TRBJ1-6; d_gene: .; v_gene: TRBV5-1; CDR3nt: TGCGCCAGCAGCTTGAGGGGTCTCCGGGACGGGAATTCACCCCTCCACTTT; CDR3aa: CASSLRGLRDGNSPLHF
abundance: few; j_gene: TRBJ1-6; d_gene: .; v_gene: TRBV30; CDR3nt: TGTGCAACCGGGACGTTCGGGTCACCCCTCCACTTT; CDR3aa: CATGTFGSPLHF
abundance: .; j_gene: TRBJ2-7; d_gene: .; v_gene: TRBV6-2/TRBV6-3; CDR3nt: TGTGCCAGCAGTCACAGGATCTCCTACGAGCAGTACTTC; CDR3aa: CASSHRISYEQYF
abundance: few; j_gene: TRBJ2-3; d_gene: .; v_gene: TRBV10-3; CDR3nt: TGTGCCATCAGTGAGTCGGTCGGCACAGATACGCAGTATTTT; CDR3aa: CAISESVGTDTQYF
abundance: .; j_gene: TRBJ1-2; d_gene: .; v_gene: TRBV7-9; CDR3nt: TGTGCCAGCAGCTTAGAACAGAACCTCTATGGCTACACCTTC; CDR3aa: CASSLEQNLYGYTF
abundance: .; j_gene: TRBJ2-2; d_gene: .; v_gene: TRBV5-5; CDR3nt: TGTGCCAGCAGCTTAAGGCGGACGTCCCGTGACACCGGGGAGCTGTTTTTT; CDR3aa: CASSLRRTSRDTGELFF
abundance: once; j_gene: TRBJ1-5; d_gene: .; v_gene: TRBV19; CDR3nt: TGTGCCAGTAGTACCACTCATAGCAATCAGCCCCAGCATTTT; CDR3aa: CASSTTHSNQPQHF
abundance: .; j_gene: TRBJ1-4; d_gene: .; v_gene: TRBV18; CDR3nt: TGTGCCAGCTCACTACGGGAGGAGAAACTGTTTTTT; CDR3aa: CASSLREEKLFF
abundance: few; j_gene: TRBJ2-7; d_gene: .; v_gene: TRBV27; CDR3nt: TGTGCCACTAGGGAGGGGGGGGACTACGAGCAGTACTTC; CDR3aa: CATREGGDYEQYF
abundance: once; j_gene: TRBJ2-2; d_gene: TRBD2; v_gene: TRBV10-2; CDR3nt: TGCGCCAGCGTCGCCGGGGGGGGTGCGAACACCGGGGAGCTGTTTTTT; CDR3aa: CASVAGGGANTGELFF
abundance: .; j_gene: TRBJ1-6; d_gene: .; v_gene: TRBV2; CDR3nt: TGTGCCAGCAGCGCAGACAGTTTCAATTCACCCCTCCACTTT; CDR3aa: CASSADSFNSPLHF
abundance: once; j_gene: TRBJ2-7; d_gene: TRBD1; v_gene: TRBV12-3/TRBV12-4; CDR3nt: TGTGCCAGCAGATGGACAGGGGCTTACGAGCAGTACTTC; CDR3aa: CASRWTGAYEQYF
abundance: .; j_gene: TRBJ2-7; d_gene: .; v_gene: TRBV19; CDR3nt: TGTGCCAGTAGTGCCAGGGGGGAGTCCGAGCAGTACTTC; CDR3aa: CASSARGESEQYF
abundance: few; j_gene: TRBJ2-1; d_gene: .; v_gene: TRBV24-1; CDR3nt: TGTGCCACCAGTGGGGGAGGTGGGGCCTGGAATGAGCAGTTCTTC; CDR3aa: CATSGGGGAWNEQFF
abundance: .; j_gene: TRBJ2-5; d_gene: TRBD2; v_gene: TRBV5-1; CDR3nt: TGCGCCAGCAGCTTGGGAGTAGCGGGAGTTGCAGAGACCCAGTACTTC; CDR3aa: CASSLGVAGVAETQYF
abundance: few; j_gene: TRBJ2-5; d_gene: TRBD2; v_gene: TRBV6-5; CDR3nt: TGTGCCAGCAGTTACCGGCCTCTAGCGGGAGGAGAGACCCAGTACTTC; CDR3aa: CASSYRPLAGGETQYF
abundance: .; j_gene: TRBJ1-5; d_gene: .; v_gene: TRBV19; CDR3nt: TGTGCCAGTAGTACCATACCGGGTCCCCAAAATCAGCCCCAGCATTTT; CDR3aa: CASSTIPGPQNQPQHF
abundance: .; j_gene: TRBJ2-5; d_gene: TRBD2; v_gene: TRBV11-3; CDR3nt: TGTGCCAGCAGCTCCCAGGGACTAGAGGGAGAGACCCAGTACTTC; CDR3aa: CASSSQGLEGETQYF
abundance: few; j_gene: TRBJ1-1; d_gene: .; v_gene: TRBV6-5; CDR3nt: TGTGCCAGCCAATTATTTCGAGGGGTCGCGGAAGCTTTCTTT; CDR3aa: CASQLFRGVAEAFF
abundance: .; j_gene: TRBJ2-7; d_gene: TRBD2; v_gene: TRBV11-2; CDR3nt: TGTGCCAGCAGCCCTAGACTAGCGGCTTACGAGCAGTACTTC; CDR3aa: CASSPRLAAYEQYF
abundance: .; j_gene: TRBJ2-7; d_gene: .; v_gene: TRBV5-1; CDR3nt: TGCGCCAGCAGCTGGGGGGCCTCCTACGAGCAGTACTTC; CDR3aa: CASSWGASYEQYF
abundance: .; j_gene: TRBJ2-2; d_gene: TRBD2; v_gene: TRBV4-3; CDR3nt: TGCGCCAGCAGCTCATATCGGGGGGGACGAAGCGCCCCGAACACCGGGGAGCTGTTTTTT; CDR3aa: CASSSYRGGRSAPNTGELFF
abundance: .; j_gene: TRBJ2-7; d_gene: TRBD2; v_gene: TRBV30; CDR3nt: TGTGCCTCGGCCGGGACTAGCGGCTACGAGCAGTACTTC; CDR3aa: CASAGTSGYEQYF